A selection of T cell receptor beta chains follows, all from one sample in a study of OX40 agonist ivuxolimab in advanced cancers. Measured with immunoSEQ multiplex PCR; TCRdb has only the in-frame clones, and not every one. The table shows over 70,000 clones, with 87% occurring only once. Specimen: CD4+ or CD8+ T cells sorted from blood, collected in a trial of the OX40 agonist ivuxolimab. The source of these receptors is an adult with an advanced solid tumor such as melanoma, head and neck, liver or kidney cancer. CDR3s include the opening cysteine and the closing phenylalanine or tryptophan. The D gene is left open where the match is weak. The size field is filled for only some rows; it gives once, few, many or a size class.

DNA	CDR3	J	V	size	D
TGTGCCAGCAATCGGAGGAGGGATGGTACTGAAGCTTTCTTT	CASNRRRDGTEAFF	TRBJ1-1	TRBV6-5	NA	NA
TGTGCCAGCAGCCCAAGGACAGGGAACACTGAAGCTTTCTTT	CASSPRTGNTEAFF	TRBJ1-1	TRBV5-4	NA	TRBD1
TGCGCCAGCAGCCAAGTAACTAGCGGGGGGGCAGGTCTGAGCTCCTACGAGCAGTACTTC	CASSQVTSGGAGLSSYEQYF	TRBJ2-7	TRBV4-1	NA	TRBD2
TGTGCCAGCAGTTTACTCGACAGGGGCGACGAGCAGTACTTC	CASSLLDRGDEQYF	TRBJ2-7	TRBV28	NA	TRBD1
TGTGCGTCCGGGACAGGGGTGTATTCACCCCTCCACTTT	CASGTGVYSPLHF	TRBJ1-6	TRBV7-2	once	TRBD1
TGCGCCAGCAGCTTGGGACTAGCGGGAGAAGGGGAGACCCAGTACTTC	CASSLGLAGEGETQYF	TRBJ2-5	TRBV5-1	NA	TRBD2
TGTGCCAGCAGGCTAGCGGAGTCGAACACCGGGGAGCTGTTTTTT	CASRLAESNTGELFF	TRBJ2-2	TRBV2	NA	TRBD2
TGTGCCAGCAGCTTAGCGCATCCGGGACAGTACTTC	CASSLAHPGQYF	TRBJ2-5	TRBV7-9	NA	NA
TGTGCCAGCAGCTTAGGGGACAGGGGGCGCAGAGAAAACGAGCAGTACTTC	CASSLGDRGRRENEQYF	TRBJ2-7	TRBV7-2	NA	TRBD1
TGTGCCAGCAGCTTCATCGGGATAGAGATGTACGAGCAGTACTTC	CASSFIGIEMYEQYF	TRBJ2-7	TRBV7-2	NA	NA
TGTGCCAGCAGCGCCCTGGACAGGGCCCAAGAGACCCAGTACTTC	CASSALDRAQETQYF	TRBJ2-5	TRBV9	NA	TRBD1
TGTGCCAGCAGTGAAGGGGGACTAGCGGGTCCCCAAGGGTCCTTC	CASSEGGLAGPQGSF	TRBJ2-7	TRBV6-1	NA	TRBD2
TGTGCCAGCAGTGAAATGGGGGACAGGGGTCCGTACTTC	CASSEMGDRGPYF	TRBJ2-7	TRBV25-1	NA	TRBD1
TGTGCCACCTCGGGCGGGGGCACTGAAGCTTTCTTT	CATSGGGTEAFF	TRBJ1-1	TRBV6-6	NA	NA
TGTGCCAGTAGTATCATCGGTTATAGCAATCAGCCCCAGCATTTT	CASSIIGYSNQPQHF	TRBJ1-5	TRBV19	NA	NA
TGTGCCAGCAGCTTAGGGGGACAGGGGGCCGGTCAGCCCCAGCATTTT	CASSLGGQGAGQPQHF	TRBJ1-5	TRBV7-9	NA	TRBD1
TGTGCCAGCACCCCCGAAGGGCGGGGCTACACCTTC	CASTPEGRGYTF	TRBJ1-2	TRBV28	NA	NA
TGTGCCAGCAATACCAGGCCGGCGGTCTCTGGCTACACCTTC	CASNTRPAVSGYTF	TRBJ1-2	TRBV2	NA	NA
TGTGCCAGTACCCGACGGGACTCTCAAGGTCAGCCCCAGCATTTT	CASTRRDSQGQPQHF	TRBJ1-5	TRBV19	NA	NA
TGTGCCAGCAGCCGGACTAGCGGCGCCTACGAGCAGTACTTC	CASSRTSGAYEQYF	TRBJ2-7	TRBV14	NA	TRBD2
TGTGCCAGCAGCTTAGACGGACAGGGTAACTATGGCTACACCTTC	CASSLDGQGNYGYTF	TRBJ1-2	TRBV7-2	NA	TRBD1
TGTGCCACCAGCAGAGATTACGGGGCCACCCAAGAGACCCAGTACTTC	CATSRDYGATQETQYF	TRBJ2-5	TRBV15	NA	NA
TGTGCCAGCAGTCGGGACAGGGCCACCGGGGAGCTGTTTTTT	CASSRDRATGELFF	TRBJ2-2	TRBV6-6	NA	TRBD1
TGTGCCATTGGATTGGGGGGCAATCAGCCCCAGCATTTT	CAIGLGGNQPQHF	TRBJ1-5	TRBV10-3	NA	NA
TGCGCCAGCAGCCAATCCTTCAGGGAGACCCAGTACTTC	CASSQSFRETQYF	TRBJ2-5	TRBV4-3	NA	NA
TGTGCCAGCAGGTACGACCTGAACACCGGGGAGCTGTTTTTT	CASRYDLNTGELFF	TRBJ2-2	TRBV6-5	few	NA
TGTGCCAGCAGTGTGTTCGAGACCCAGTACTTC	CASSVFETQYF	TRBJ2-5	TRBV2	NA	NA
TGTGCCAGCAGCGCGAACGGGGCAGCTAATGAAAAACTGTTTTTT	CASSANGAANEKLFF	TRBJ1-4	TRBV5-4	NA	NA
TGTGCCAGCAGTGGAACAGGGGAACTCGGCTATGGCTACACCTTC	CASSGTGELGYGYTF	TRBJ1-2	TRBV6-4	NA	TRBD1
TGTGCCAGCAGTCGGACTAGCGGGAGCAATGAGCAGTTCTTC	CASSRTSGSNEQFF	TRBJ2-1	TRBV7-9	NA	TRBD2
TGTGCCAGCAGCTCCCCGGAGGACAGGGGGTACAATGAGCAGTTCTTC	CASSSPEDRGYNEQFF	TRBJ2-1	TRBV21-1	NA	NA
TGCGCCAGCAGCTCAGACGGAGCTAACTATGGCTACACCTTC	CASSSDGANYGYTF	TRBJ1-2	TRBV5-1	once	NA
TGTGCCATCAGTCCTAAACTGGCTTTCTACAATGAGCAGTTCTTC	CAISPKLAFYNEQFF	TRBJ2-1	TRBV10-3	few	NA
TGTGCCAGCAGTGACGCGACAGGGTGGGATGAAAAACTGTTTTTT	CASSDATGWDEKLFF	TRBJ1-4	TRBV2	NA	TRBD1
TGTGCCAGCAGTCTTGGCGGGGTCGGCAATCAGCCCCAGCATTTT	CASSLGGVGNQPQHF	TRBJ1-5	TRBV28	NA	NA